This T cell receptor (beta chain) was captured by sequencing in a study of identical twins. A universal primer binding site was introduced by template switching. The final cDNA contained unique molecular identifiers. From the 5' RACE reads, TCRdb called clonotypes with MiXCR, one entry per CDR3 protein. This repertoire shows 700,000 or so distinct CDR3 sequences, over 20% found once; its top ten account for 4% to 5.5%. V lost 5 bases, J lost 6 bases, and 8 bases stayed unmatched. CDR3 size: 15 residues. Germline CDR1 LGHDT, CDR2 YNNKEL (reference sequence). These sequences were also reported in another study, on T cells expressing NK-cell markers. That source reports: Seropositivity for HCMV was found in most of the eight sequenced donors, with one seronegative. The study found dominant NKG2C+ clonotypes at about 1.0-7.5% of CD8+ T cells in over five donors.

Sample: PBMCs. This chain connects TRBV3-1 to TRBJ2-3; 10 nucleotides line up with TRBD2. The clonotype was recovered from a woman aged 18-29 years in good health. Here the CDR3 DNA reads TGTGCCAGCAGCTTTACTAGCGGGGACGAGGATACGCAGTATTTT. Its translation is CASSFTSGDEDTQYF.